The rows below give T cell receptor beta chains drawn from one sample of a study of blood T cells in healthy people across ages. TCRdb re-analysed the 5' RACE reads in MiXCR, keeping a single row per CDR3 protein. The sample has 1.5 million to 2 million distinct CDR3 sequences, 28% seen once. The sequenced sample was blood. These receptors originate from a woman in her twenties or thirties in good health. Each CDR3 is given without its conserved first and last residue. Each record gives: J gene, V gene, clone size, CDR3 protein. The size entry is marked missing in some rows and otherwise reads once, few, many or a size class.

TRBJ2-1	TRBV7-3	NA	ASSLQGGSNEQF
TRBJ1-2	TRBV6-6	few	ASNRGGPYGYT
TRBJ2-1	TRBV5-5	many	ASSLWGTEQF
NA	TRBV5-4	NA	ASSSSGTELGEQY
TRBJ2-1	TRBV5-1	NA	ASSSSAGVGNEQF
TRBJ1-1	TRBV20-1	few	SAPKPPEAF
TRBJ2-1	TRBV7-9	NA	ATSFRGLVYNEQF
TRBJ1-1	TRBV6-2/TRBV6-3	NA	ASSYSGRTEAF
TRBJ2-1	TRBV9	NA	ASSLPGTSVPQQF
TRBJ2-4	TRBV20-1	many	SASPGQGAIQY
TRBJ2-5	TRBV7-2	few	ASSLDLDGTQY
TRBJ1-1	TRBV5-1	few	ASRIYRDNEAF
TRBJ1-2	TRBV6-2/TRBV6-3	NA	ASRGDIHDYT
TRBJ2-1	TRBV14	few	ASSHLGGRADEQF
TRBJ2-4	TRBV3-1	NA	ASSMLAKNIQY
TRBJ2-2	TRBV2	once	ASRVRGLMTGELF
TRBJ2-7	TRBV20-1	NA	SARSRTSYDQY
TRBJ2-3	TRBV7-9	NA	ASSDTVLAGNQDTQY
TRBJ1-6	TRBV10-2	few	ASPIGRSEALVHLSPLH
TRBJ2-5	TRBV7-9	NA	AGSLGRIETQY
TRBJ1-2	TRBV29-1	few	SVVVRGGYT
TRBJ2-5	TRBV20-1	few	SARTGLEQETQY
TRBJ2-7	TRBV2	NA	ASSGQGWGQY
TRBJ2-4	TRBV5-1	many	ASSATGDRHIQY
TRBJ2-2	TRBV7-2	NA	ASSSLATMDGTGELF
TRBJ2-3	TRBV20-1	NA	SVQRRLAGGRDTQY
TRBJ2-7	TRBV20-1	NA	SATQGGSYEQY
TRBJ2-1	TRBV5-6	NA	ASSATRSVGVEQF
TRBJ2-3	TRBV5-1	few	ASIFSGTTGGNTDTQY
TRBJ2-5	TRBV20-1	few	SAPRPASQETQY
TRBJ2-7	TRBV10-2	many	ASSDPSGDLNYEQY
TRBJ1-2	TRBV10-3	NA	AISESDAGNYGYT
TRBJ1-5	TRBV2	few	ASSVGGQGPRAQH
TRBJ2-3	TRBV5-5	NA	ASSLREDTQY
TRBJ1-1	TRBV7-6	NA	ASSTSWYTEAF
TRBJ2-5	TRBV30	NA	AWSAPGTQY
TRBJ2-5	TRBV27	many	ASSLIVPETQY
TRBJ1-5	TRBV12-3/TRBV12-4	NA	ASKCCGQNSNQPQH
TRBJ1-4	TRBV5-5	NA	ASSLLVGATNEKLF
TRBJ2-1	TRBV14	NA	ASSLQGEVINEQF